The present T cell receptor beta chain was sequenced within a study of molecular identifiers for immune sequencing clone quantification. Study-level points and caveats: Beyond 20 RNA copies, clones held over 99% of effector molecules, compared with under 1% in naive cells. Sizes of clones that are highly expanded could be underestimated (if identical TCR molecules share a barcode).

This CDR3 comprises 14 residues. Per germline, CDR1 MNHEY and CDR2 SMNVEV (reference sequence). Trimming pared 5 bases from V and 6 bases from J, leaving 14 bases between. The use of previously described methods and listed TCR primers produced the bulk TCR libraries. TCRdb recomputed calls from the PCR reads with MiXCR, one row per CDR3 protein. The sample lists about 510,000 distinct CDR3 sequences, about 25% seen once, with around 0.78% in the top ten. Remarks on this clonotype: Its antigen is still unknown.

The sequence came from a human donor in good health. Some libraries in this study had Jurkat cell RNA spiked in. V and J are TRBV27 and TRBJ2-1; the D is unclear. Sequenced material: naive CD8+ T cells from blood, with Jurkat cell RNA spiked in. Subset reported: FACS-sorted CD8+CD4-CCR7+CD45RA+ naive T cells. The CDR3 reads CASSPSAPGNEQFF. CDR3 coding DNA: TGTGCCAGCAGTCCCTCGGCCCCCGGCAATGAGCAGTTCTTC.